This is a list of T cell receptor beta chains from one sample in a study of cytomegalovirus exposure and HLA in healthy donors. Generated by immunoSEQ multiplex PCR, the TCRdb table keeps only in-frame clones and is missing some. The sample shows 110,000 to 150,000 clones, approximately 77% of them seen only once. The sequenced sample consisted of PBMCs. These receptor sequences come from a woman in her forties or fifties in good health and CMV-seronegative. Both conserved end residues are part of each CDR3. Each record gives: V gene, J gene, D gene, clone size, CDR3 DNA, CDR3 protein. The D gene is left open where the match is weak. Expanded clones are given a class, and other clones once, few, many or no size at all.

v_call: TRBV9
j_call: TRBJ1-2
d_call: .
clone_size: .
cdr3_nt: TGTGCCAGCAGCGCGACACTTAACTATGGCTACACCTTC
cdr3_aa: CASSATLNYGYTF

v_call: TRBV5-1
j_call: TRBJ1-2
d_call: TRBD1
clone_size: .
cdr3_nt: TGCGCCAGCAGCTCGACAGGGTCGCGGAGCTATGGCTACACCTTC
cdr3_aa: CASSSTGSRSYGYTF

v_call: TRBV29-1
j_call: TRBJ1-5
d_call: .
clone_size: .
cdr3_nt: TGCAGCGTGGCAGAGTCAGGGGGCAATCAGCCCCAGCATTTT
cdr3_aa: CSVAESGGNQPQHF

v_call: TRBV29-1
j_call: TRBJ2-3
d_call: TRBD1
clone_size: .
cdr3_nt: TGCAGCGTCCGGGACAGGGTTACCACAGATACGCAGTATTTT
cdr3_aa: CSVRDRVTTDTQYF

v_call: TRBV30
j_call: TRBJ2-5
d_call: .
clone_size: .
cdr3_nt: TGTGCCTGGAGTGTAATGGGGCTGGAGACCCAGTACTTC
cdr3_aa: CAWSVMGLETQYF

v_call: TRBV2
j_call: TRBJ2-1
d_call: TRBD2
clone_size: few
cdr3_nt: TGTGCCAGCAGTGAATTTAGCGGGTACTTAACGTACAATGAGCAGTTCTTC
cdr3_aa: CASSEFSGYLTYNEQFF

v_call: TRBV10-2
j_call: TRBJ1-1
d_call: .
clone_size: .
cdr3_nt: TGCGCCAGCAGTGAGACGGAGGTTAAGGGTGGTGGTGAAGCTTTCTTT
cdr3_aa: CASSETEVKGGGEAFF

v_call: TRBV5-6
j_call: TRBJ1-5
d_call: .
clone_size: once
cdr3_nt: TGTGCCAGCAGCTTCCGGGGGAGTAGGGTACAGCCCCAGCATTTT
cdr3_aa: CASSFRGSRVQPQHF

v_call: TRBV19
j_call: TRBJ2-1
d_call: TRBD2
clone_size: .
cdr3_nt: TGTGCCAGTAGGGTTAGCGGGGGGATTCACAATGAGCAGTTCTTC
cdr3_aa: CASRVSGGIHNEQFF

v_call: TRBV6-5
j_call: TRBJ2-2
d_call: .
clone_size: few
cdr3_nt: TGTGCCAGCAGTATAGGGGGACGGGAGCTGTTTTTT
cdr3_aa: CASSIGGRELFF

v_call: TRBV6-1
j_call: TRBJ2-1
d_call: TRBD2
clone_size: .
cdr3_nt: TGTGCCAGCAGTGAAGCTACTAGCGGGGCCCTCTATGAGCAGTTCTTC
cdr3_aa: CASSEATSGALYEQFF

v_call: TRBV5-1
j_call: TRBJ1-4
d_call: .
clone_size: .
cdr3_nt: TGCGCCAGCAGCTCCACGGGTGGACAGAATAATGAAAAACTGTTTTTT
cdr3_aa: CASSSTGGQNNEKLFF

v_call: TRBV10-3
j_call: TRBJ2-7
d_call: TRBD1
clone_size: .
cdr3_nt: TGTGCCATCAGTGATAGTGAGGGGGCTATTTACGAGCAGTACTTC
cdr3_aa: CAISDSEGAIYEQYF

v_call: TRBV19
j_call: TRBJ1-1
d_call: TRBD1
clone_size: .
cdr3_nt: TGTGCCAGTAGTCTCCTGACAGGGGGCACTGAAGCTTTCTTT
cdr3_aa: CASSLLTGGTEAFF

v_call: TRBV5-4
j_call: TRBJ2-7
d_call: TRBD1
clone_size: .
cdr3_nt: TGTGCCAGCAGCTCCCGGGACAGGGTCCACTACGAGCAGTACTTC
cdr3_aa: CASSSRDRVHYEQYF

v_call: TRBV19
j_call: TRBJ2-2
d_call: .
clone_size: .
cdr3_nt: TGTGCCAGTACAGACTACACCGGGGAGCTGTTTTTT
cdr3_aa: CASTDYTGELFF

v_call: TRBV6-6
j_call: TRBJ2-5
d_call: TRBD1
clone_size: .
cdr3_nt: TGTGCCAGCAGTCTGTCCACAGGGGGGCAGGAGACCCAGTACTTC
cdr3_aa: CASSLSTGGQETQYF

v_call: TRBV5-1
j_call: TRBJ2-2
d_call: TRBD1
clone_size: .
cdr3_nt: TGCGCCAGCAGCCCAGGGGGCTCTGACACCGGGGAGCTGTTTTTT
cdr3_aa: CASSPGGSDTGELFF

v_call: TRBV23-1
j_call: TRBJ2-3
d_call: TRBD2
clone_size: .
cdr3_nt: TGCGCCAGCAGTCCCACCCTCTGGACTAGCGGTAACACAGATACGCAGTATTTT
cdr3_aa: CASSPTLWTSGNTDTQYF

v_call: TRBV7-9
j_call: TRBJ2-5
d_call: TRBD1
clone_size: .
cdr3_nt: TGTGCCAGCAGCATCCGGGACAGGGGGCCCCAAGAGACCCAGTACTTC
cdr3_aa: CASSIRDRGPQETQYF

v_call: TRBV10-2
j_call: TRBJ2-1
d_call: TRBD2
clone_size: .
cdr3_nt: TGCGCCAGCAGTGAGCTAGCGGGGGGGCTTATCAATGAGCAGTTCTTC
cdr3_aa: CASSELAGGLINEQFF

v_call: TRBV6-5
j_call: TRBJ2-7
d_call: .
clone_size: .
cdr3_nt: TGTGCCAGCAGTTACTCGCTTGGAGGGGTTACCTACGAGCAGTACTTC
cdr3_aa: CASSYSLGGVTYEQYF

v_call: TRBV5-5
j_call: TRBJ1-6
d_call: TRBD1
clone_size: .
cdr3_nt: TGTGCCAGCAGCTTGAGGCTCCCGGGACAGGGGGATTCACCCCTCCACTTT
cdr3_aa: CASSLRLPGQGDSPLHF

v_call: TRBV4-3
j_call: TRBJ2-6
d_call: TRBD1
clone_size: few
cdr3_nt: TGCGCCAGCAGCCAAGCCCCGACAGGGGGAGGTGGGGCCAACGTCCTGACTTTC
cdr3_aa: CASSQAPTGGGGANVLTF

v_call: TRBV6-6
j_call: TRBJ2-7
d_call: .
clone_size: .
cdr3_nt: TGTGCCAGCAGACAGGGGGGGGGCTACGAGCAGTACTTC
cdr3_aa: CASRQGGGYEQYF

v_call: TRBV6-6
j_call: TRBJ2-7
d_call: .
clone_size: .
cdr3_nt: TGTGCCAGCAGCCCCCGGGGTGTCAACGCCTACGAGCAGTGCTTC
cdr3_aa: CASSPRGVNAYEQCF

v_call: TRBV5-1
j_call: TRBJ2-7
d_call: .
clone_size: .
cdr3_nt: TGCGCCAGCAGCTTGGCCCCAGGTGGGTTTAAGTCGAGCTACGAGCAGTACTTC
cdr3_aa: CASSLAPGGFKSSYEQYF

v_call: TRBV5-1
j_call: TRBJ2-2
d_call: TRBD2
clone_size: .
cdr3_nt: TGCGCCAGCAGCTTGGATCCAGCGGGGGCGAACACCGGGGAGCTGTTTTTT
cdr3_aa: CASSLDPAGANTGELFF

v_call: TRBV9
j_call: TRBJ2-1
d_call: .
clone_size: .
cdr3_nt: TGTGCCAGCAGCGTGATACTTAATGAGCAGTTCTTC
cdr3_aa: CASSVILNEQFF

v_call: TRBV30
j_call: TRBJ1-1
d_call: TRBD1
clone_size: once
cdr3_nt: TGTGCCGGTTATACAGGGACAGGGGATTTCACTGAAGCTTTCTTT
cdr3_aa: CAGYTGTGDFTEAFF

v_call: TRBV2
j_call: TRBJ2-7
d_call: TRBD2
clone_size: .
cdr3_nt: TGTGCCAGCAGTGAAGATCTAACGGGGGGTGAGCAGTACTTC
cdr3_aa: CASSEDLTGGEQYF

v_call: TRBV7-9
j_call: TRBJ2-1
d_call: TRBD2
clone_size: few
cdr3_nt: TGTGCCAGCAGCCCAAGACTAGCGGGGGACGGCGGGCAGTTCTTC
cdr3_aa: CASSPRLAGDGGQFF

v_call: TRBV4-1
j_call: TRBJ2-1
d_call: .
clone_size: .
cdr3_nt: TGCGCCAGCAGCCAAGTTGATATACTGTCCTACAATGAGCAGTTCTTC
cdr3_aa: CASSQVDILSYNEQFF

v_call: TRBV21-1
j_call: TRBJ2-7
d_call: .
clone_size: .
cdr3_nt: TGTGCCAGCAGCACTCCGGGGAGACAGGGTCCGAACGAGCAGTACTTC
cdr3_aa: CASSTPGRQGPNEQYF

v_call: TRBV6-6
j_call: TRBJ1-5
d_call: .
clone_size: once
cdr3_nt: TGTGCCAGCAGGCTTCAGGGTGTAGGGCCCCAGCATTTT
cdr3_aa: CASRLQGVGPQHF

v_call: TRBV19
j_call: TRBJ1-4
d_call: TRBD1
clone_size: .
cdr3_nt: TGTGCCAGTAGCGGACCCAGGGGGCAATTCGATGAAAAACTGTTTTTT
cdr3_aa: CASSGPRGQFDEKLFF

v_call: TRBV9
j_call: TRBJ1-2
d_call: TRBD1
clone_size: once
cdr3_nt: TGTGCCAGCAGCGTAGACCCGACAGGGAATAGTGGCTACACCTTC
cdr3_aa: CASSVDPTGNSGYTF

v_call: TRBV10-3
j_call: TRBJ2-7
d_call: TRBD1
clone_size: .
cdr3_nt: TGTGCCATCAGTGGGCGCGTCGGGACAGGGGGCAAGCGCTCCTACGAGCAGTACTTC
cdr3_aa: CAISGRVGTGGKRSYEQYF

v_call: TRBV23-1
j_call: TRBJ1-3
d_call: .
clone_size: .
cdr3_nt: TGCGCCAGCGGGCAGCTCCTCTCTGGAAACACCATATATTTT
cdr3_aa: CASGQLLSGNTIYF

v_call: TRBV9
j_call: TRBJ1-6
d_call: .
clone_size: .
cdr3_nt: TGTGCCAGCAGCGTACGGGAGGGGAATTCACCCCTCCACTTT
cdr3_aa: CASSVREGNSPLHF

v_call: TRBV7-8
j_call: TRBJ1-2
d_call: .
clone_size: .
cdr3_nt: TGTGCCAGCAGCTTAGCGTTCCTAGATGGGGCCTATGGCTACACCTTC
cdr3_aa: CASSLAFLDGAYGYTF

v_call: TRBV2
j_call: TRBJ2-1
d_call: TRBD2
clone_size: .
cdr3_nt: TGTGCCAGCAGTGAGACTAGCGGGGGGTGGCTCTACAATGAGCAGTTCTTC
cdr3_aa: CASSETSGGWLYNEQFF

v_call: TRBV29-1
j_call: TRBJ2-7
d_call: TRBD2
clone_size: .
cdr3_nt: TGCAGCGTTGAAGAAACTAGCGGCCTTGAGCAGTACTTC
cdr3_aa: CSVEETSGLEQYF

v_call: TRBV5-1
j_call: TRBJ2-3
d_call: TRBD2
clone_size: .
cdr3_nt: TGCGCCAGCAGTCCTCTTAGCGGGGGCACAGATACGCAGTATTTT
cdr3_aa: CASSPLSGGTDTQYF

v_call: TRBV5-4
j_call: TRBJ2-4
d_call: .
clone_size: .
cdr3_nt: TGTGCCAGCAGCCGGGGACTGGGGGACATTCAGTACTTC
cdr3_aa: CASSRGLGDIQYF

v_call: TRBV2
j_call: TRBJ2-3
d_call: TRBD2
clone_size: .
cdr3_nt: TGTGCCAGCAGTTTAGCGGGGGGGTCAGATACGCAGTATTTT
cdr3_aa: CASSLAGGSDTQYF

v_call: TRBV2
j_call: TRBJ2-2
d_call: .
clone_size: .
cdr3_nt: TGTGCCAGCAGTGATAGGCAGGGGCTCCGGGAGCTGTTTTTT
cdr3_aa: CASSDRQGLRELFF

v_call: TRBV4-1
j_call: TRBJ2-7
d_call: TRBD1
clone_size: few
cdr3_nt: TGCGCCAGCAGCCAAGATCGGACAGGGGGCGCCTACCTCCCCGAGCAGTACTTC
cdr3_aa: CASSQDRTGGAYLPEQYF

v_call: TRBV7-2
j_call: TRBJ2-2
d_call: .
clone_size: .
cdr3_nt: TGTGCCAGCAGCTTAATTTCAACCGGGGAGCTGTTTTTT
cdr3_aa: CASSLISTGELFF

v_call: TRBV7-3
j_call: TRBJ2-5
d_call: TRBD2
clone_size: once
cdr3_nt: TGTGCCAGCAGCCCCCGCCTGGCGGGGGGGCCGGAGACCCAGTACTTC
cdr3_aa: CASSPRLAGGPETQYF